The sequence of this T cell receptor (beta chain) was determined in a study of somatic mutations in cytotoxic T cells in rheumatoid arthritis. Looking at the study overall: The flow sorting of some V beta antibody-stained T-cell populations reached nearly 100% purity, and the sorted populations included V beta1+ cells sequenced for TCRB. Study results and caveats: Exceedance of 20% of CD8+ cells by the largest CD8+ clone occurred in 8 of 65 patients. No age-related increase in CD8+ clonality was seen in healthy controls, but one was seen in rheumatoid arthritis patients.

This clone was seen once. The antigen remains unidentified. Original analysis: In patients, CD8+ clones bigger than 1% rarely had the same sequence as a published virus-specific TCRB. Only in-frame clones appear in the TCRdb table, and some are missing; sequencing was by immunoSEQ multiplex PCR. Clone size and the V and J calls come from that table; the DNA yielded D and trimming. This sample yields 20,000 to 25,000 clones, of which about 83% are seen a single time; approximately 10% belongs to the top ten. Germline CDR1 reads SGHRS; CDR2 reads YFSETQ. There are 18 residues in the CDR3. V lost 1 base, J lost 1 base, and 3 bases stayed unmatched.

The specimen was CD8+ T cells sorted from blood. The rearrangement joins TRBV5-1 to TRBJ2-2; 14 bases line up with TRBD2. The clonotype was recovered from an adult with rheumatoid arthritis. CDR3 nucleotides: TGCGCCAGCAGCTTGTTCGGGACTAGCGGGAGGAACACCGGGGAGCTGTTTTTT. This codes for CASSLFGTSGRNTGELFF.